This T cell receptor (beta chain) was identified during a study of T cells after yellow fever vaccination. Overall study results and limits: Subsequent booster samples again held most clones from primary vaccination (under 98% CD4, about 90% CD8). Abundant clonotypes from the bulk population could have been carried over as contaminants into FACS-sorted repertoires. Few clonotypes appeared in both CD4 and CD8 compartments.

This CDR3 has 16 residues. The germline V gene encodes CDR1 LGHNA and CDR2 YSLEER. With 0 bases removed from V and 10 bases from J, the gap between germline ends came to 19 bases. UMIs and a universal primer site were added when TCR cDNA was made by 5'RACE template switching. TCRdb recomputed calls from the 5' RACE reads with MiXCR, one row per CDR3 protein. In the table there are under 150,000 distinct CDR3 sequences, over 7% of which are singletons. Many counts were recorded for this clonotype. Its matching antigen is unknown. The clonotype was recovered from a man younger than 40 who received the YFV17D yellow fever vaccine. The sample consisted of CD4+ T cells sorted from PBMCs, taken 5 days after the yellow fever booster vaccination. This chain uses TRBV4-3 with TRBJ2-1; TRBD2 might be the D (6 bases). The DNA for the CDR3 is TGCGCCAGCAGCCAAGATACTCTCCGACGGAGGGGAGAGCAGTTCTTC. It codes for CASSQDTLRRRGEQFF.